What follows are 22 T cell receptor beta chains derived from one specimen sequenced in a study of cytomegalovirus exposure and HLA in healthy donors. It was with 60 Vbeta and 13 Jbeta primers that the PCR ran. Using immunoSEQ multiplex PCR, the repertoire was profiled, and TCRdb retains in-frame clones only, with some absent. The table includes approximately 180,000 clones, roughly 77% detected once. Sequences were obtained from PBMCs. These receptors all stem from a woman aged 45-60 years in good health and CMV-seronegative.

The genes are TRBV29-1 and TRBJ1-4; 8 bases agree with TRBD1. V shed 6 bases, J shed 8 bases, and the junction held 11 bases outside the gene matches. The CDR3 consists of 14 residues. Germline V CDR1 and CDR2: SQVTM, ANQGSEA. The CDR3 loop is CSVPTGGRVEKLFF. In nucleotides, the CDR3 is TGCAGCGTACCTACAGGGGGACGAGTGGAAAAACTGTTTTTT.

A remark on this clone: The junction and the germline gene differ at one end; a read error may be behind it. The CDR3 here is CSSSPVGGITNTGELFF. CDR3 in DNA: TGTTCCAGCAGCCCTGTCGGGGGGATAACGAACACCGGGGAGCTGTTTTTT. V and J are TRBV7-9 and TRBJ2-2; 7 bases agree with TRBD2. Per germline, CDR1 SEHNR and CDR2 FQNEAQ (reference sequence). The CDR3 length is 17 residues.

CDR3 loop: CASSPKESDTEAFF. In DNA form, the CDR3 reads TGTGCCAGCTCACCAAAGGAGAGCGACACTGAAGCTTTCTTT. The J gene is TRBJ1-1, the V gene TRBV18; D is unresolved. The CDR3 spans 14 residues. V was shortened by 2 bases and J by 3 bases, with 10 bases between the two germline ends. Germline lookup yields CDR1 KGHSH and CDR2 LQKENI.

The chain joins TRBV19 to TRBJ2-7; TRBD2 might be the D (6 bases). Per the germline V gene, CDR1 is LNHDA and CDR2 is SQIVND (reference sequence). This CDR3 contains 16 residues. Trimming cost V 5 bases and J 2 bases, with 19 bases left between them. CDR3: CASSPSGPYQTYEQYF. CDR3 coding DNA: TGTGCCAGTAGTCCGAGCGGGCCCTACCAAACCTACGAGCAGTACTTC.

CDR3 sequence reads: CASSLLVAEYNEQFF. In nucleotides, the CDR3 is TGTGCCAGCAGTTTATTAGTAGCGGAGTACAATGAGCAGTTCTTC. This sequence joins TRBV28 and TRBJ2-1; a weak D match, TRBD2 (6 bases). Germline-derived CDR1 and CDR2 are MDHEN and SYDVKM. The CDR3 length is 15 residues. Trimming left V 1 base short and J 4 bases short, with 11 bases between.

This chain uses TRBV7-6 with TRBJ1-3; TRBD1 might be the D (6 bases). CDR3 length: 17 residues. V was cut by 1 base and J by 0 bases, with 13 bases left in between. From germline, CDR1 is SGHVS and CDR2 FNYEAQ. The CDR3 spells CASSLEGVTFSGNTIYF. The CDR3 region has the DNA TGTGCCAGCAGCTTAGAGGGGGTCACCTTCTCTGGAAACACCATATATTTT.

The chain employs TRBV27 and TRBJ1-1; D might be TRBD1 (6 bases). Germline CDR1 is MNHEY and CDR2 is SMNVEV (reference sequence). This CDR3 is built from 16 residues. V was trimmed by 5 bases and J by 5 bases, leaving 21 bases between them. In DNA form, the CDR3 reads TGTGCCAGCAGTAGCTCGGGACACCTGGAAACTACTGAAGCTTTCTTT. This translates into CASSSSGHLETTEAFF.

This rearrangement joins TRBV9 to TRBJ2-1; possible D gene TRBD2, 6 bases. This CDR3 region has 15 residues. V shed 2 bases and J shed 5 bases, with 14 bases lying between them. CDR1 is SGDLS and CDR2 is YYNGEE in the germline V gene. The CDR3 reads CASSVSGTMDNEQFF. In DNA form, the CDR3 reads TGTGCCAGCAGCGTTAGCGGTACTATGGACAATGAGCAGTTCTTC.

This sequence joins TRBV2 and TRBJ2-4; perhaps TRBD1 as D (5 bases). Germline loops: CDR1 SNHLY, CDR2 FYNNEI. The ends were cut back, 7 bases at V and 2 bases at J, with 15 bases in the middle. The CDR3 sequence is 15 residues long. The DNA of the CDR3 is TGTGCCAGCAAGACCTCGCAGGGAACCAAAAACATTCAGTACTTC. Translating it yields CASKTSQGTKNIQYF.

The chain uses TRBV6-5 and TRBJ1-5, with a weak D call TRBD1 (6 bases). Per germline, CDR1 MNHEY and CDR2 SVGAGI. This CDR3 region has 14 residues. V shed 6 bases and J shed 6 bases, with 15 bases lying between them. The CDR3 DNA reads as TGTGCCAGCAGACCTAACAGGGCAAGTCAGCCCCAGCATTTT. Translated, it gives CASRPNRASQPQHF.

In regard to this clone: This sample also contains other DNA sequences that code for the same CDR3. This chain joins TRBV11-3 and TRBJ1-1, with a weak D call TRBD1 (5 bases). Trimming shortened V by 3 bases and J by 5 bases, and 10 bases separated the two germline ends. The CDR3 is 13 amino acids. Germline V CDR1 and CDR2: SGHNT, YENEEA. The DNA for the CDR3 is TGTGCCAGCAGCTTGGGGGGTAATACTGAAGCTTTCTTT. It codes for CASSLGGNTEAFF.

The rearrangement uses TRBV5-1 and TRBJ1-1, with 8 positions matching TRBD1. Trimming cost V 3 bases and J 6 bases; bases outside gene matches: 4. Germline V gene data show CDR1 as SGHRS and CDR2 as YFSETQ. This CDR3 contains 13 residues. CDR3 amino acids: CASSSDRGSEAFF. The CDR3 region has the DNA TGCGCCAGCAGCTCCGACAGGGGTTCTGAAGCTTTCTTT.

The V call is TRBV6-1, the J call TRBJ1-4, with 9 bases aligning to TRBD1. Germline lookup yields CDR1 MNHNS and CDR2 SASEGT. The length of the CDR3 is 15 residues. The junction had 4 bases not matched to a gene; V was cut back by 7 bases and J by 1 base. As DNA, the CDR3 is TGTGCCAGCACCAGACAGGGGGGAACTAATGAAAAACTGTTTTTT. It codes for CASTRQGGTNEKLFF.

Only one count was recorded for this clone. The junction and the germline gene differ at one end; a read error may be behind it. The chain carries TRBV7-7 and TRBJ2-1; 9 bases are shared with TRBD2. Germline values: CDR1 SSHAT, CDR2 FNYEAQ (reference sequence). CDR3 size: 15 residues. CDR3 nucleotide sequence: TGTGCTAGCAGCGCCAGACTAGCGGTCTACAATGAGCAGTTCTTC. This translates into CASSARLAVYNEQFF. Filled out from reference TRBV7-7 and TRBJ2-1, the complete variable domain reads GAGVSQSPRYKVTKRGQDVTLRCDPISSHATLYWYQQALGQGPEFLTYFNYEAQPDKSGLPSDRFSAERPEGSISTLTIQRTEQRDSAMYRCASSARLAVYNEQFFGPGTRLTVL.

The chain is built from TRBV4-2 and TRBJ1-1, with a tentative D call TRBD1 (6 bases). V dropped 2 bases and J dropped 0 bases, with 22 bases sitting between them. Germline V gives CDR1 LGHNA, CDR2 YNFKEQ. This CDR3 spans 19 amino acids. The CDR3 DNA sequence: TGTGCCAGCAGCCAAATTGGAAGGGGGTCGATCATGTTGAACACTGAAGCTTTCTTT. It specifies CASSQIGRGSIMLNTEAFF.

Comments on this clone: The junction and the germline gene differ at one end; a read error may be behind it. The gene calls are TRBV7-7 and TRBJ2-2; D uncertain. The CDR3 is 13 residues long. Germline values: CDR1 SSHAT, CDR2 FNYEAQ (reference sequence). The CDR3 nucleotides are TGTGCTAGCAGCTCCACAGTGGCCGGGGAGCTGTTTTTT. It codes for CASSSTVAGELFF.

The table lists this clone with a count of one. The same CDR3 also results from other DNA sequences found in this sample. The chain joins TRBV4-3 to TRBJ2-5; no clear D gene. The CDR3 extends over 15 amino acids. V lost 0 bases, J lost 4 bases, and 12 bases lay in between. CDR1 is LGHNA and CDR2 is YSLEER in the germline V gene. CDR3 sequence reads: CASSQDSGGGETQYF. In nucleotides, the CDR3 is TGCGCCAGCAGCCAAGATTCCGGCGGTGGAGAGACCCAGTACTTC.

In DNA form, the CDR3 reads TGTGCCAGCAGCTTGGATCAGCTGGGCCAATACTATGGCTACACCTTC. Protein sequence: CASSLDQLGQYYGYTF. The rearrangement joins TRBV5-4 to TRBJ1-2; D remains unclear. The CDR3 sequence is 16 residues long. Looked up from germline, CDR1 is SGHNT and CDR2 is YYREEE (reference sequence). V was cut by 0 bases and J by 3 bases, with 15 bases left in between.

This clone was seen a handful of times. The V call is TRBV6-6, the J call TRBJ1-6, with 7 bases aligning to TRBD1. The CDR3 contains 13 residues. V was clipped by 6 bases and J by 10 bases; unmatched bases: 6. Germline assignment: CDR1 MNHNY and CDR2 SVGAGI (reference sequence). The CDR3 protein is CASRPPGGSPLHF. CDR3 DNA sequence: TGTGCCAGCAGACCTCCAGGGGGATCACCCCTCCACTTT.

V and J are TRBV4-3 and TRBJ1-6; D gene ambiguous. CDR1 and CDR2 from the germline V gene are LGHNA and YSLEER. This CDR3 spans 14 amino acids. Trimming removed 0 bases at V and 7 bases at J, with 7 bases between. This chain's CDR3 is CASSQEIPNSPLHF. The CDR3 DNA reads as TGCGCCAGCAGCCAAGAAATCCCGAATTCACCCCTCCACTTT.

V is TRBV7-2 and J is TRBJ1-1; D is undetermined. V lost 5 bases and J 6 bases, leaving 16 bases between the germline ends. The CDR3 has 14 amino acids. The germline V gene encodes CDR1 SGHTA and CDR2 FQGNSA. The CDR3 reads CASSLGGWTAEAFF. The CDR3, as DNA: TGTGCCAGCAGCCTAGGCGGGTGGACGGCTGAAGCTTTCTTT.

The rearrangement links TRBV29-1 to TRBJ2-5; D perhaps matches TRBD1 (5 bases). The germline V gene encodes CDR1 SQVTM and CDR2 ANQGSEA. V gave up 5 bases and J gave up 2 bases, with 12 bases separating them. CDR3 size: 13 residues. This chain's CDR3 is CSVLIQGQETQYF. The CDR3 DNA reads TGCAGCGTTCTGATCCAGGGTCAAGAGACCCAGTACTTC.